These 8 T cell receptor beta chains share one sample of origin, sequenced in a study of T cells after yellow fever vaccination. TCRdb re-analysed the 5' RACE reads in MiXCR, keeping a single row per CDR3 protein. The sample holds approximately 600,000 distinct CDR3 sequences, around an eighth seen once. The sequencing used PBMCs, collected on the day of the yellow fever booster vaccination. The receptors originated from a man younger than 45 who received the YFV17D yellow fever vaccine.

This chain links TRBV7-2 with TRBJ2-5, with unresolved D. The CDR3 is made up of 12 amino acids. The germline V and J ends were trimmed by 5 bases and 5 bases, with 9 bases remaining between them. Germline values: CDR1 SGHTA, CDR2 FQGNSA. Here the CDR3 reads CASSATFETQYF. The CDR3 DNA reads TGTGCCAGCAGCGCCACTTTTGAGACCCAGTACTTC.

This clonotype was seen only a few times. This clone may be a read error of a much larger clone one base away. The rearrangement joins TRBV2 to TRBJ2-7; the match to TRBD2 covers 10 bases. Germline V gene data show CDR1 as SNHLY and CDR2 as FYNNEI. The junction had 3 bases not matched to a gene; V was cut back by 7 bases and J by 3 bases. This CDR3 comprises 13 residues. The CDR3 loop is CASTLAGDYEQYF. The CDR3 nucleotides read TGTGCCAGCACCCTAGCGGGAGACTACGAGCAGTACTTC.

This clonotype occurred a few times. The DNA for the CDR3 is TGCAGTGCTAGGGGACTAGCGGGGGAAAATGAGCAGTTCTTC. It is translated as CSARGLAGENEQFF. V usage is TRBV20-1 and J usage is TRBJ2-1; TRBD2 matches 14 bases. V was pared by 3 bases and J by 7 bases, with 2 bases of the junction left unmatched. The CDR3 contains 14 residues. Germline lookup yields CDR1 DFQATT and CDR2 SNEGSKA (reference sequence).

This clonotype was recorded a few times. The chain carries TRBV4-3 and TRBJ2-7; tentatively, D is TRBD2 (7 bases). Germline-derived CDR1 and CDR2 are LGHNA and YSLEER. V lost 0 bases and J 2 bases, leaving 14 bases between the germline ends. CDR3 length: 16 residues. CDR3 nucleotide sequence: TGCGCCAGCAGCCAAGATCGGGGGGCGAGGGCCTACGAGCAGTACTTC. This codes for CASSQDRGARAYEQYF.

V gene TRBV18 combines with J gene TRBJ1-5; a weak D match, TRBD1 (6 bases). This CDR3 spans 14 amino acids. Trimming shortened V by 3 bases and J by 7 bases, and 13 bases separated the two germline ends. The germline CDR1 and CDR2 sequences are KGHSH and LQKENI. The CDR3 DNA sequence: TGTGCCAGCTCACCCGGACAGCAGGAGCAGCCCCAGCATTTT. Protein: CASSPGQQEQPQHF. The complete variable domain, with remaining parts taken from reference TRBV18 and TRBJ1-5, reads NAGVMQNPRHLVRRRGQEARLRCSPMKGHSHVYWYRQLPEEGLKFMVYLQKENIIDESGMPKERFSAEFPKEGPSILRIQQVVRGDSAAYFCASSPGQQEQPQHFGDGTRLSIL.

The chain links TRBV27 to TRBJ1-2; 10 bases fit TRBD1. Germline CDR1 reads MNHEY; CDR2 reads SMNVEV (reference sequence). V lost 5 bases to trimming and J lost 8 bases; unmatched junction nucleotides: 8. This CDR3 is 14 amino acids long. CDR3 amino acids: CASSRQGASEGYTF. The CDR3 DNA reads as TGTGCCAGCAGTAGACAGGGGGCAAGTGAAGGCTACACCTTC.

This clonotype has just a few counts. The chain carries TRBV12-3 or TRBV12-4 and TRBJ2-7, with 11 bases matching TRBD2. This CDR3 is built from 16 residues. V lost 6 bases to trimming and J lost 3 bases; unmatched junction nucleotides: 10. In DNA, the CDR3 is TGTGCCAGCAGCCCAGGGGGGACTAGCGGTCGCTACGAGCAGTACTTC. Amino acids: CASSPGGTSGRYEQYF.

This clonotype was seen ten or more times. This chain uses TRBV7-2 with TRBJ2-5; TRBD1 matches at 7 bases. Germline V gene sequence: CDR1 SGHTA, CDR2 FQGNSA. V gave up 4 bases and J gave up 5 bases; unmatched junction bases: 4. This CDR3 is 13 amino acids long. In DNA, the CDR3 is TGTGCCAGCAGCTCGTCGACAGGGGAGACCCAGTACTTC. It translates to CASSSSTGETQYF.